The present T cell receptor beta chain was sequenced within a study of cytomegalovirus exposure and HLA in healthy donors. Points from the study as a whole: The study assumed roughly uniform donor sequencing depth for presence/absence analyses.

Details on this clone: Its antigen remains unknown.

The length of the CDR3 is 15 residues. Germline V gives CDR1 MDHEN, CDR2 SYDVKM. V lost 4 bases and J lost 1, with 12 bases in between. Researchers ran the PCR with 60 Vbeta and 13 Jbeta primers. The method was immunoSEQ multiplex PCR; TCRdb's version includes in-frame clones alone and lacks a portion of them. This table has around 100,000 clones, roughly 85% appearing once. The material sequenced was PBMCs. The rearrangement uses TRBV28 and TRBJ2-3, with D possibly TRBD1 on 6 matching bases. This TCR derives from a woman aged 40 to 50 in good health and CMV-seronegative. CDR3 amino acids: CASSWNRVGTDTQYF. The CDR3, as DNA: TGTGCCAGCAGTTGGAACAGGGTTGGCACAGATACGCAGTATTTT. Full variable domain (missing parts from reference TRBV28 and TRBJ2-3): DVKVTQSSRYLVKRTGEKVFLECVQDMDHENMFWYRQDPGLGLRLIYFSYDVKMKEKGDIPEGYSVSREKKERFSLILESASTNQTSMYLCASSWNRVGTDTQYFGPGTRLTVL.